This TCR beta chain is from a study of cytomegalovirus exposure and HLA in healthy donors. Study observations and caveats: Three CMV-associated chains proved CMV antigen-specific in vitro.

The PCR was carried out with 60 Vbeta primers and 13 Jbeta primers. Assay used: immunoSEQ multiplex PCR; TCRdb lists only in-frame clones, some missing. The sample has approximately 200,000 clones, around 83% seen once. The CDR3 has 12 amino acids. V shed 8 bases and J 7 bases; nucleotides not matched to a gene: 0. The V gene's germline CDR1 is ENHRY and CDR2 SYGVKD. Worth noting for this clone: Its antigen is unidentified.

The chain uses TRBV10-3 and TRBJ1-6; TRBD1 matches at 9 bases. The clonotype comes from a girl between 5 and 17 years old in good health and CMV-seronegative. The sample taken for sequencing was PBMCs. The CDR3 DNA reads TGTGCCATCGGGACAGGGAATTCACCCCTCCACTTT. It translates to CAIGTGNSPLHF.